The entry below gives a single T cell receptor (beta chain) sequence along with its context. Repertoires were generated with immunoSEQ multiplex PCR, while TCRdb's copy carries only in-frame clones and drops some. The sample has about 90,000 clones, 90% seen once; the top ten hold 3% to 4.5%. This sample was taken from a study of control samples from healthy donors and cancer patients. The CDR3 covers 19 residues. Germline V gives CDR1 SGHVS, CDR2 FQNEAQ. J was trimmed by 3 bases and V by 7 bases; bases with no gene match: 15. The chain has TRBV7-8 and TRBJ2-3, with 14 positions matching TRBD2. The receptor comes from a woman between 18 and 29 years old in good health. Sample: blood. The CDR3 DNA follows: TGTGCCAGCACCGCCTCGGGACTAGCGGGGGAGGGGGGGACAGATACGCAGTATTTT. Residues: CASTASGLAGEGGTDTQYF.